The 16 T cell receptor beta chains reported below all come from one sample, sequenced in a study of T cells in localized non-small cell lung cancer. Clones were sequenced by immunoSEQ multiplex PCR, and TCRdb holds only the in-frame ones, with some missing. The sample has approximately 43,000 clones; approximately 91% are singletons. Sequences were derived from peripheral blood, sampled before any cancer treatment. All receptors come from a female donor over 55 with stage I squamous cell lung carcinoma.

This clone has a single count. The chain carries TRBV10-2 and TRBJ2-1, with a tentative D call TRBD2 (6 bases). The CDR3 is 13 residues long. Germline CDR1 WSHSY, CDR2 SAAADI. V lost 6 bases to trimming and J lost 9 bases, with 15 bases between them. The CDR3 region is CASRSTSEGEQFF. The CDR3 nucleotides read TGCGCCAGCAGATCGACTAGTGAAGGTGAGCAGTTCTTC.

This clone has a handful of counts. The V call is TRBV5-1, the J call TRBJ1-3; D is unclear. V was shortened by 0 bases and J by 4 bases, with 14 bases between the two germline ends. The CDR3 is 16 residues long. Per germline, CDR1 SGHRS and CDR2 YFSETQ. CDR3 region: CASSLDGLSGGNTIYF. Here the CDR3 DNA reads TGCGCCAGCAGCTTGGACGGACTAAGTGGGGGAAACACCATATATTTT.

The rearrangement uses TRBV6-5 and TRBJ2-5, with D possibly matching TRBD1 (6 bases). The germline CDR1 and CDR2 sequences are MNHEY and SVGAGI. The CDR3 is 13 residues long. V was trimmed by 4 bases and J by 1 base, leaving 7 bases between them. The CDR3 nucleotides read TGTGCCAGCAGTTGGACAGTCCAAGAGACCCAGTACTTC. This gives the protein CASSWTVQETQYF.

V and J are TRBV19 and TRBJ1-5; 7 bases are shared with TRBD1. Trimming at V came to 8 bases and at J to 0 bases, leaving 10 bases not matched to a gene. Germline lookup yields CDR1 LNHDA and CDR2 SQIVND (reference sequence). CDR3 length equals 16 residues. The CDR3 nucleotides are TGTGCCAGTTCATGGACAGGCGCCTATAGCAATCAGCCCCAGCATTTT. Protein product: CASSWTGAYSNQPQHF.

The chain has TRBV7-6 and TRBJ2-2, with 10 bases identical to TRBD2. The V and J ends lost 4 bases and 4 bases, in that order; junction bases with no gene match: 6. Germline CDR1 SGHVS, CDR2 FNYEAQ. The CDR3 length is 16 residues. CDR3 amino acids: CASSSQREGITGELFF. The CDR3 nucleotides read TGTGCCAGCAGCTCCCAGCGGGAGGGGATCACCGGGGAGCTGTTTTTT. The variable domain in full, completed from reference TRBV7-6 and TRBJ2-2, reads GAGVSQSPRYKVTKRGQDVALRCDPISGHVSLYWYRQALGQGPEFLTYFNYEAQQDKSGLPNDRFSAERPEGSISTLTIQRTEQRDSAMYRCASSSQREGITGELFFGEGSRLTVL.

The chain carries TRBV5-4 and TRBJ2-1; D might be TRBD1 (5 bases). This CDR3 has 11 residues. The V gene's germline CDR1 is SGHNT and CDR2 YYREEE (reference sequence). V lost 2 bases, J lost 14 bases, and 11 bases lay in between. The CDR3 DNA reads TGTGCCAGCAGCTTTGGGGCCAGCGAGTTCTTC. It specifies CASSFGASEFF.

To note about this clone: Other DNA sequences in the same sample also yield this CDR3. This rearrangement joins TRBV19 to TRBJ2-3, with unresolved D. Germline V lookup: CDR1 LNHDA, CDR2 SQIVND (reference sequence). The CDR3 runs to 15 residues. Trimming left V 1 base short and J 2 bases short, with 10 bases between. CDR3 nucleotides: TGTGCCAGTAGTATAGGTGACGGTTACACAGATACGCAGTATTTT. It encodes CASSIGDGYTDTQYF.

This clone was seen a single time. The rearrangement uses TRBV4-3 and TRBJ2-2, with a weak D call TRBD1 (5 bases). The germline gives CDR1 LGHNA, CDR2 YSLEER. The CDR3 loop spans 17 amino acids. Deletions cut 4 bases from V and 2 bases from J, with 17 bases between. Here the CDR3 DNA reads TGCGCCAGCAGCCTCTATTCGACAGCGCGCAACACCGGGGAGCTGTTTTTT. Translated, it gives CASSLYSTARNTGELFF.

This clone appeared once. This CDR3 is CASSVDRDYGYTF. In DNA, the CDR3 is TGTGCCAGCAGCGTAGACAGGGACTATGGCTACACCTTC. The chain employs TRBV9 and TRBJ1-2; the D gene is possibly TRBD1 (6 bases). The CDR3 runs to 13 residues. V was cut by 0 bases and J by 3 bases, with 6 bases left in between. CDR1 is SGDLS, CDR2 YYNGEE, per germline.

The chain links TRBV7-9 to TRBJ1-3; D remains unclear. Trimming shortened V by 1 base and J by 2 bases, and 6 bases separated the two germline ends. The CDR3 length is 14 residues. Per the germline V gene, CDR1 is SEHNR and CDR2 is FQNEAQ (reference sequence). For the CDR3, the DNA is TGTGCCAGCAGCTTAGGAACGGCTGGAAACACCATATATTTT. It encodes CASSLGTAGNTIYF.

This chain joins TRBV15 and TRBJ2-1; TRBD2 matches at 11 bases. The CDR3 is 14 amino acids. The V segment lost 6 bases and the J segment 4 bases; nucleotides outside the gene matches: 2. Germline V gene lookup returns CDR1 LNHNV and CDR2 YYDKDF (reference sequence). The CDR3 sequence: CATRGTSGYNEQFF. Here the CDR3 DNA reads TGTGCCACCAGAGGGACTAGCGGATACAATGAGCAGTTCTTC.

This chain links TRBV7-2 with TRBJ1-3, with no clear D. Trimming pared 2 bases from V and 0 bases from J, leaving 17 bases between. CDR1 SGHTA and CDR2 FQGNSA come from the germline V gene. The CDR3 totals 18 residues. CDR3 sequence reads: CASSLSPFGRGSGNTIYF. In nucleotides, the CDR3 is TGTGCCAGCAGCTTATCCCCATTCGGACGGGGCTCTGGAAACACCATATATTTT. Full variable domain (remainder filled in from reference TRBV7-2 and TRBJ1-3): GAGVSQSPSNKVTEKGKDVELRCDPISGHTALYWYRQSLGQGLEFLIYFQGNSAPDKSGLPSDRFSAERTGGSVSTLTIQRTQQEDSAVYLCASSLSPFGRGSGNTIYFGEGSWLTVV.

The J gene is TRBJ2-2, the V gene TRBV5-1; the D gene is possibly TRBD1 (6 bases). V lost 0 bases to trimming and J lost 6 bases, with 12 bases between them. This CDR3 comprises 15 residues. The V gene's germline CDR1 is SGHRS and CDR2 YFSETQ. CDR3 protein: CASSLDVRGPGELFF. DNA of the CDR3: TGCGCCAGCAGCTTGGACGTCAGGGGACCCGGGGAGCTGTTTTTT.

The rearrangement links TRBV6-5 to TRBJ1-2; TRBD1 aligns across 9 bases. The ends lost 6 bases at V and 5 bases at J; junction bases unmatched: 7. The CDR3 totals 14 residues. Germline CDR1 is MNHEY and CDR2 is SVGAGI. CDR3 DNA sequence: TGTGCCAGCAGATCCACCGGGACAGGGTATGGCTACACCTTC. Its protein is CASRSTGTGYGYTF.

The V and J genes are TRBV7-6 and TRBJ2-1; D remains unclear. Germline loops: CDR1 SGHVS, CDR2 FNYEAQ. There are 12 residues in the CDR3. Trimming removed 1 base from V and 6 bases from J, with 4 bases in between. The chain's CDR3 is CASSLVTNEQFF. CDR3 nucleotide sequence: TGTGCCAGCAGCTTAGTGACCAATGAGCAGTTCTTC.

V gene TRBV18 combines with J gene TRBJ1-5; D is uncertain. The CDR3 spans 13 residues. In germline, CDR1 is KGHSH, CDR2 LQKENI. Trimming removed 6 bases at V and 5 bases at J, with 11 bases between. In DNA form, the CDR3 reads TGTGCCAGCTCGCTCAAACGGGATCAGCCCCAGCATTTT. Protein sequence: CASSLKRDQPQHF.